This T cell receptor (beta chain) stems from a study of blood T cells in healthy people across ages. This clonotype came up a few times. Its matching antigen is unknown. The use of a sample-barcoded 5' primer and a J-beta primer mix characterized a second PCR of roughly 7 to 12 cycles. TCRdb reprocessed the 5' RACE reads via MiXCR and lists one record per CDR3 protein. The sample carries about 1.7 million distinct CDR3 sequences, 28% recorded once. Each sample yielded at least 6 million isolated PBMCs. Germline V gives CDR1 LGHDT, CDR2 YNNKEL (reference sequence). CDR3 size: 18 residues. V shed 4 bases, J shed 3 bases, and the junction held 13 bases outside the gene matches. General study results and limits: Researchers deemed the diversity estimates from one million T cells underestimates. Diversity of TCR beta per million T cells declined in a roughly linear way with age.

V is TRBV3-1 and J is TRBJ2-5; 11 bases are a match to TRBD1. The clonotype originates from a woman in her twenties or thirties in good health. Sequencing input: blood. CDR3 DNA: TGTGCCAGCAGCCCCCGGGACAGGGGGGAAAGGGAAGAAGAGACCCAGTACTTC. It encodes CASSPRDRGEREEETQYF.